The 6 T cell receptor beta chains given below trace back to one sample, sequenced in a study of T cell responses to AZD1222 COVID-19 vaccine. Data came from immunoSEQ multiplex PCR; TCRdb stores just in-frame clones and leaves some out. The sample records almost 50,000 clones, roughly three quarters being singletons. Specimen: peripheral blood, collected on day 0 of MenACWY control vaccination. Receptors were obtained from an adult in good health.

This clone was observed a single time. The chain links TRBV18 to TRBJ1-1, with 9 nucleotides matching TRBD1. This CDR3 region has 14 residues. Per the germline V gene, CDR1 is KGHSH and CDR2 is LQKENI. Unmatched junction bases numbered 2, after V lost 0 bases and J lost 6 bases. CDR3 amino acids: CASSPPGQGPEAFF. For the CDR3, the DNA is TGTGCCAGCTCACCACCGGGACAGGGACCTGAAGCTTTCTTT.

The CDR3 spells CASSQSVSGSYNEQFF. In DNA form, the CDR3 reads TGCGCCAGCAGTCAATCTGTTAGCGGGTCCTACAATGAGCAGTTCTTC. The J gene is TRBJ2-1, the V gene TRBV23-1; TRBD2 agrees at 7 bases. TRBV23-1 is recorded as an ORF, its role being uncertain. Germline trimming cut 0 bases from V and 1 base from J; bases unmatched to any gene: 3. CDR3 length: 16 amino acids.

The rearrangement links TRBV3-1 (or the pseudogene TRBV3-2) to TRBJ2-5; 9 bases line up with TRBD1. Germline CDR1 LGHDT, CDR2 YNNKEL (reference sequence). Trimming removed 8 bases from V and 5 bases from J; junction bases left unmatched: 6. The CDR3 contains 13 residues. The chain's CDR3 is CASEGQGGETQYF. DNA for the CDR3: TGTGCCAGCGAGGGACAGGGAGGCGAGACCCAGTACTTC.

This chain joins TRBV7-8 and TRBJ1-2; maybe TRBD1 (6 bases). V lost 6 bases and J lost 8, with 22 bases in between. CDR3 length: 15 residues. Germline V gives CDR1 SGHVS, CDR2 FQNEAQ. CDR3 DNA: TGTGCCAGCAGGCCCACCGGGCAGGGGAAAGAGGGCTACACCTTC. This sequence encodes CASRPTGQGKEGYTF.

This clone was seen only once. The chain is built from TRBV27 and TRBJ2-3; D perhaps matches TRBD2 (6 bases). CDR1 is MNHEY and CDR2 is SMNVEV in the germline V gene (reference sequence). Trimming took off 2 bases at V and 0 bases at J, with 12 bases between the two ends. The CDR3 contains 16 residues. CDR3 residues: CASSLQRVLSTDTQYF. As DNA, the CDR3 is TGTGCCAGCAGTTTACAGCGGGTTCTTAGCACAGATACGCAGTATTTT.

The rearrangement links TRBV11-2 to TRBJ1-4; D possibly corresponds to TRBD1 (6 bases). Per germline, CDR1 SGHAT and CDR2 FQNNGV. V lost 2 bases and J 7 bases, leaving 11 bases between the germline ends. The CDR3 length is 14 residues. CDR3 sequence reads: CASSLTGHSEKLFF. The CDR3 DNA is TGTGCCAGCAGCTTAACGGGACATAGTGAAAAACTGTTTTTT.